The clone carrying this T cell receptor (beta chain) was counted a few times. Its target is not known. This sample stems from a study of graft-versus-host responses after intestinal transplantation. Background on the study: Recipients had multivisceral, liver-intestinal, or isolated intestinal transplants. Anti-thymocyte globulin served as induction for all recipients, who then took tacrolimus and steroids for three to four years. General study findings and limits: Declines in HvG clones occurring early post-transplant were associated with peak circulating GvH clone levels. Recipient marrow harbored GvH clones, some of which surfaced first in ileum or blood.

Intraepithelial plus lamina propria lymphocytes were released by processing graft tissue. Profiled with immunoSEQ multiplex PCR; TCRdb holds only in-frame clones, not every one. This sample yields about 60,000 clones, of which about nine tenths are seen a single time; around 1.8% belongs to the top ten. The CDR3 is 15 amino acids. Looked up from germline, CDR1 is SGDLS and CDR2 is YYNGEE. The J segment lost 4 bases and the V segment lost 1 base, leaving 4 bases of the junction unmatched. The receptor comes from a human patient who received an intestinal transplant, so some T cells may come from the graft donor. V and J are TRBV9 and TRBJ2-2; TRBD1 aligns across 7 bases. The source was ileum tissue, collected 357 days after transplant. DNA of the CDR3: TGTGCCAGCAGCGTATTCGCAGGGGGCACCGGGGAGCTGTTTTTT. Residues: CASSVFAGGTGELFF. The entire variable domain, with the rest obtained from reference TRBV9 and TRBJ2-2, is as follows: DSGVTQTPKHLITATGQRVTLRCSPRSGDLSVYWYQQSLDQGLQFLIQYYNGEERAKGNILERFSAQQFPDLHSELNLSSLELGDSALYFCASSVFAGGTGELFFGEGSRLTVL.